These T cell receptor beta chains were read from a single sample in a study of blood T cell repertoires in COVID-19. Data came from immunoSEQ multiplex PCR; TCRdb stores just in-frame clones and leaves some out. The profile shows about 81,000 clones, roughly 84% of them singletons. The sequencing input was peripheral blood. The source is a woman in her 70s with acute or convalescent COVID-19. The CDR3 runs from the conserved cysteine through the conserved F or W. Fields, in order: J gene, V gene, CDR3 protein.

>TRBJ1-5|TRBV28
CASSLGTGFAPGGRSNQPQHF
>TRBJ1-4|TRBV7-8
CASSPREDSEKLFF
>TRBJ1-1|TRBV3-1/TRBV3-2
CASSQETPRQGTNTEAFF
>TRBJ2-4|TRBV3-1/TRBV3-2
CASSLAGIQYF
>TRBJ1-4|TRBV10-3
CAISEGWDRDINEKLFF
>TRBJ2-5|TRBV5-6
CASSLGHNQETQYF
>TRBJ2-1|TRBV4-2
CASSQDTSGGVEQFF
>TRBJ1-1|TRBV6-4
CASTRAQGSTEAFF
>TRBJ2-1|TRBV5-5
CASSLEGQGRGFF
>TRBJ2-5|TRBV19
CASSIAASRETQYF
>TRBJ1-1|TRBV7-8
CASSPSGRRTEAFF
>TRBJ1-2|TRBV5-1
CASSRGQNANYGYTF
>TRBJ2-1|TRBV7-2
CASSRGLAGEEQFF
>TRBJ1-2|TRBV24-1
CATSDRHLYGYTF
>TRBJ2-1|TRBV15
CATSKGLAGGQDEQFF
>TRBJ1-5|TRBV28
CASSPLLTGRSHQPQHF
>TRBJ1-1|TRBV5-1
CASSRRTGGENTEAFF
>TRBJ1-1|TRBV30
CAWGDYRGGTEAFF
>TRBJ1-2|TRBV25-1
CASSGGTPYGYTF
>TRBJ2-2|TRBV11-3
CASSSEGAVGTGELFF
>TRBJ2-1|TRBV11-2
CASSEKREQIEQFF
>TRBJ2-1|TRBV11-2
CASSPGPGQIINEQFF
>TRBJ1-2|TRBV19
CASRDRGHYTF
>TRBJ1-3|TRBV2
CASSENPLSGNTIYF
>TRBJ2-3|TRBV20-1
CSASEGTRDADTQYF
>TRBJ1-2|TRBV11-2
CASSLETGGARGYTF
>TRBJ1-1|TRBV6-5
CASSSTGRTEAFF
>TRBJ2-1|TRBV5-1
CASSFTGGENVGQFF
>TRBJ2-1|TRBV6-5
CASSLTSGDYNEQFF
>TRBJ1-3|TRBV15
CATSRGLGTGGNTIYF
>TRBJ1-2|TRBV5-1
CASSLGQGGGYTF
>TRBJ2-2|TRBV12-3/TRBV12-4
CASTAGTGELFF
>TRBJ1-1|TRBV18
CASSPLRQGAGEAFF
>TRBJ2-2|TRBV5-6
CASSRLVANTGELFF
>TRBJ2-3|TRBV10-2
CASSGTSGGTTKRTDTQYF
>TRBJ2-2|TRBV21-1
CASSKGDRGREVGGELFF
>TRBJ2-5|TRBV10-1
CASSESQGSRKETQYF
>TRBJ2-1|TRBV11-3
CASSRESSYNEQFF
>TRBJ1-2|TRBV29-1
CSVATQVSNYGYTF
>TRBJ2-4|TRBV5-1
CASSLGSSDIQYF
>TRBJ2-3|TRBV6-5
CASSYGSGVGTDTQYF
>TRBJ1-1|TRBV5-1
CASSLSGVNTEAFF
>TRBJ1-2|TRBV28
CASSLFRDRGIGYTF
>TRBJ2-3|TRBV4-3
CASSQEGSGTTDTQYF
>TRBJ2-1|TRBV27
CASSASGRAWNEQFF
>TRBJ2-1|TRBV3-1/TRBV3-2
CASSPASGGANEQFF
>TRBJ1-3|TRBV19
CASSQTGGGNTIYF
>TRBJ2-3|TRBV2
CASSEAGVGTDTQYF
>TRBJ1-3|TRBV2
CASSEGGASGNTIYF
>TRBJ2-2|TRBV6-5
CASSYRTSAGELFF
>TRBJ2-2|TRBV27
CASSLASPWPGELFF
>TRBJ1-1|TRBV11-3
CASSGDRVVTEAFF